This T cell receptor beta chain stems from a study of CD8 T cells in Susac syndrome. The CDR3 has 15 amino acids. Trimming took off 1 base at V and 0 bases at J, with 10 bases between the two ends. The V gene's germline CDR1 is DFQATT and CDR2 SNEGSKA (reference sequence). When the RNA was reverse transcribed, random hexamers were used with an input of roughly 0.45 to 1 ug. From the immunoSEQ multiplex PCR reads, TCRdb called clonotypes with MiXCR, one entry per CDR3 protein. The table shows some 190,000 distinct CDR3 sequences, with approximately 94% occurring only once. The sample taken for sequencing was CD4+ T cells from PBMCs. The TCR comes from a human donor with Susac syndrome. V and J are TRBV20-1 and TRBJ2-4; D is perhaps TRBD1 (7 bases). Written as DNA, the CDR3 is TGCAGTGCTAGAGGCCAGGGGGGAGCCAAAAACATTCAGTACTTC. Translation: CSARGQGGAKNIQYF.